This T cell receptor beta chain stems from a study of blood T cell repertoires in COVID-19. Turning to the study itself: COVID-19 samples from acute and convalescent phases originated in the United States, Italy and Spain. Sample material is recorded as cDNA or gDNA derived from T cells, B-cell-depleted T cells, or PBMCs.

Authors' data handling: Reference gene primer amplification yielded estimated nucleated cell counts. Only in-frame clones appear in the TCRdb table, and some are missing; sequencing was by immunoSEQ multiplex PCR. That table gives V, J and clone size, and the DNA gave D and trimming. This table has around 45,000 clones, roughly 82% appearing once. Trimming stripped 2 bases from V and 0 bases from J, with 12 bases between. The CDR3 length is 16 residues. Germline CDR1 is SGHNT and CDR2 is YYREEE (reference sequence). The sample taken for sequencing was peripheral blood. The chain carries TRBV5-4 and TRBJ1-3; the D gene is possibly TRBD1 (5 bases). The origin of this receptor is a woman in her sixties or seventies with acute or convalescent COVID-19. CDR3 residues: CASSFRDWRSGNTIYF. The DNA of the CDR3 is TGTGCCAGCAGCTTCCGGGACTGGCGCTCTGGAAACACCATATATTTT.